Presented here are 30 T cell receptor beta chains from one specimen sequenced in a study of T and B cells in COVID-19 patients. BIOMED2 TRB-A/B primer pools were used in multiplex TRB PCR. TCRdb fed the multiplex PCR reads into MiXCR, producing one record per CDR3 protein. The sample shows 7,000 to 9,500 distinct CDR3 sequences, roughly 25% of them seen only once. Blood genomic DNA input for TRB amplification was roughly 230-550 ng. Sequenced input: blood. The receptors were sampled from a human donor with active COVID-19.

A note on this clonotype: A read error may be the cause here, since a much bigger clone is one base away. The CDR3 ends on some other residue instead of the conserved phenylalanine or tryptophan, so this is likely a read error. V is TRBV5-6 and J is TRBJ2-7; D uncertain. The CDR3 sequence is 15 residues long. V shed 6 bases and J shed 5 bases, with 21 bases lying between them. The germline V gene has CDR1 SGHDT and CDR2 YYEEEE. The CDR3 DNA reads as TGTGCCAGCACCCCCTTCGGCGAGGCTCCTAACGAGCAGTACTCC. Translating it yields CASTPFGEAPNEQYS.

This clonotype is medium-sized within its sample. As DNA, the CDR3 is TGTGCCAGCAGTTTAGGGTACAATCAGCCCCAGCATTTT. Translating it yields CASSLGYNQPQHF. The V gene is TRBV12-3 or TRBV12-4, the J gene TRBJ1-5; D is undetermined. The CDR3 sequence is 13 residues long. Trimming left V 1 base short and J 3 bases short, with 4 bases between.

This chain links TRBV5-6 with TRBJ2-3; 11 bases match TRBD1. The germline gives CDR1 SGHDT, CDR2 YYEEEE. The CDR3 spans 15 residues. V was clipped by 4 bases and J by 2 bases; unmatched bases: 3. This CDR3 is CASSPGQGDTDTQYF. CDR3 bases: TGTGCCAGCAGCCCGGGACAGGGGGACACAGATACGCAGTATTTT.

There are a few counts of this clonotype. The rearrangement uses TRBV4-3 and TRBJ2-3; D uncertain. The length of the CDR3 is 16 residues. Germline CDR1 LGHNA, CDR2 YSLEER. Trimming pared 1 base from V and 0 bases from J, leaving 11 bases between. The CDR3 nucleotides read TGCGCCAGCAGCCAAGTCAGATTCCGTAGCACAGATACGCAGTATTTT. Translation gives CASSQVRFRSTDTQYF.

This clonotype ranks as medium-sized (0.01 to 0.1%). The chain has TRBV19 and TRBJ2-1; 11 nucleotides agree with TRBD1. The CDR3 extends over 15 amino acids. Germline V CDR1 and CDR2: LNHDA, SQIVND (reference sequence). V lost 6 bases to trimming and J lost 2 bases; unmatched junction nucleotides: 3. The CDR3 reads CASSGTGGTYNEQFF. CDR3 coding DNA: TGTGCCAGTAGCGGGACAGGGGGGACCTACAATGAGCAGTTCTTC.

Within the sample, this clonotype is medium-sized (0.01 to 0.1%). The rearrangement links TRBV27 to TRBJ2-3; D uncertain. Germline values: CDR1 MNHEY, CDR2 SMNVEV (reference sequence). The CDR3 extends over 15 amino acids. V lost 4 bases, J lost 0 bases, and 11 bases lay in between. Here the CDR3 reads CASSSVGSSTDTQYF. The CDR3 bases are TGTGCCAGCAGTTCAGTCGGCTCTAGCACAGATACGCAGTATTTT.

This clonotype is medium-sized (0.01 to 0.1%) by share. This rearrangement joins TRBV6-5 to TRBJ2-1; D is unclear. This CDR3 comprises 16 residues. V dropped 0 bases and J dropped 9 bases, with 18 bases sitting between them. Germline CDR1 and CDR2: MNHEY and SVGAGI. CDR3 in amino acids: CASSYSFFEVHTEQFF. CDR3 in DNA: TGTGCCAGCAGTTACTCCTTTTTCGAGGTTCACACTGAGCAGTTCTTC.

A remark on this clonotype: A much more abundant neighbour one base away suggests this may be a read error. The chain combines TRBV19 with TRBJ1-1; D perhaps matches TRBD1 (5 bases). The CDR3 spans 15 residues. The germline gives CDR1 LNHDA, CDR2 SQIVND (reference sequence). The CDR3 protein is CASSPLSGTSTESFF. The CDR3 region has the DNA TGTGCCAGTAGTCCCCTCTCCGGGACCAGTACTGAATCTTTCTTT.

V gene TRBV6-5 combines with J gene TRBJ1-1; D gene ambiguous. This CDR3 is built from 13 residues. Trimming cost V 3 bases and J 8 bases, with 13 bases left between them. The germline CDR1 and CDR2 sequences are MNHEY and SVGAGI. The CDR3 protein is CASSYGQHNEAFF. CDR3 bases: TGTGCCAGCAGTTATGGCCAGCATAACGAAGCTTTCTTT.

As concerns this clonotype: A clone one base away is much larger, so this may be a read error. The rearrangement uses TRBV12-3 or TRBV12-4 and TRBJ2-3, with 7 bases identical to TRBD1. The ends lost 7 bases at V and 7 bases at J; junction bases unmatched: 11. This CDR3 comprises 14 residues. Here the CDR3 DNA reads TGTGCCAGCATATTGGGACAGCCACTTAATACGCAGTATTTT. Encoded protein: CASILGQPLNTQYF.

This clonotype counts as medium-sized. CDR3 residues: CASRLKGSGSFYEQYF. The DNA for the CDR3 is TGTGCCAGCAGGTTAAAGGGCAGCGGGAGTTTTTACGAGCAGTACTTC. V and J are TRBV6-5 and TRBJ2-7; 8 bases match TRBD2. The V segment lost 6 bases and the J segment 4 bases; nucleotides outside the gene matches: 14. The CDR3 spans 16 residues. CDR1 and CDR2 (germline): MNHEY, SVGAGI.

This clonotype is classed as medium-sized (0.01 to 0.1%). The chain links TRBV29-1 to TRBJ1-2, with 8 nucleotides matching TRBD1. The J segment lost 4 bases and the V segment lost 6 bases, leaving 19 bases of the junction unmatched. The CDR3 has 17 residues. Germline values: CDR1 SQVTM, CDR2 ANQGSEA. The CDR3 here is CSVPSYRGAGLGYGYTF. The CDR3 nucleotides are TGCAGCGTACCCTCTTACAGGGGGGCAGGTCTTGGCTATGGCTACACCTTC.

Relative to its sample, this clonotype is medium-sized. CDR3 DNA sequence: TGTGCCAGCTCACCAATAAATGAGCAGTTCTTC. This sequence encodes CASSPINEQFF. The chain recombines TRBV18 with TRBJ2-1; D gene uncertain. From germline, CDR1 is KGHSH and CDR2 LQKENI. The CDR3 runs 11 residues. Deletions cut 2 bases from V and 7 bases from J, with 3 bases between.

This clonotype has a handful of counts. This chain joins TRBV5-6 and TRBJ2-1; 10 nucleotides agree with TRBD2. With 2 bases clipped from V and 5 bases from J, the junction kept 4 bases outside the gene matches. The germline V gene has CDR1 SGHDT and CDR2 YYEEEE. This CDR3 region has 15 residues. In DNA form, the CDR3 reads TGTGCCAGCAGCTTAGGACTAGCGGTCCACAATGAGCAGTTCTTC. Translating it yields CASSLGLAVHNEQFF. Complete variable domain (other parts from reference TRBV5-6 and TRBJ2-1): DAGVTQSPTHLIKTRGQQVTLRCSPKSGHDTVSWYQQALGQGPQFIFQYYEEEERQRGNFPDRFSGHQFPNYSSELNVNALLLGDSALYLCASSLGLAVHNEQFFGPGTRLTVL.

This clonotype is deemed medium-sized. V and J are TRBV7-9 and TRBJ2-3; no reliable D call. CDR3 length equals 14 residues. V was cut by 6 bases and J by 2 bases, with 12 bases left in between. Germline CDR1 reads SEHNR; CDR2 reads FQNEAQ (reference sequence). In DNA form, the CDR3 reads TGTGCCAGCAGGGCGTCTTACCCCACAGATACGCAGTATTTT. This translates into CASRASYPTDTQYF.

As concerns this clonotype: One end of the junction does not line up with germline, which may come from a read error. The rearrangement joins TRBV5-6 to TRBJ2-1; 9 bases line up with TRBD2. In germline, CDR1 is SGHDT, CDR2 YYEEEE. The CDR3 runs 21 residues. The CDR3 DNA follows: TGCGCCAGCAGCTTGCGGGGCCTCCGGGCTAGCGGGGATCGATCCTACAATGAGCAGTTCTTC. Amino acids: CASSLRGLRASGDRSYNEQFF.

This clonotype is medium-sized (0.01 to 0.1%) within its sample. J is TRBJ1-2 and V is TRBV29-1, with D hard to call. Germline CDR1 SQVTM, CDR2 ANQGSEA. V shed 0 bases and J shed 4 bases, with 3 bases lying between them. The CDR3 covers 11 residues. CDR3 bases: TGCAGCGTTGAAGAGCTCTATGGCTACACCTTC. It codes for CSVEELYGYTF.

Many counts were recorded for this clonotype. V usage is TRBV6-1 and J usage is TRBJ1-4; a possible D gene is TRBD1 (5 bases). The length of the CDR3 is 15 residues. In germline, CDR1 is MNHNS, CDR2 SASEGT. V was cut by 7 bases and J by 3 bases, with 15 bases left in between. This CDR3 reads CASKEGAVSNEKLFF. The CDR3 DNA reads as TGTGCCAGCAAGGAAGGGGCGGTGTCTAATGAAAAACTGTTTTTT.

This clonotype is judged medium-sized (0.01 to 0.1%). The genes are TRBV6-5 and TRBJ1-1; D unclear. The germline gives CDR1 MNHEY, CDR2 SVGAGI. CDR3 size: 13 residues. V lost 11 bases, J lost 1 base, and 14 bases lay in between. The CDR3, as DNA: TGTGCCGTTCAGAGGAAACCGAACACTGAAGCTTTCTTT. Translation: CAVQRKPNTEAFF.

This clonotype is medium-sized (0.01 to 0.1%) in the sample. The CDR3 sequence: CASSPHSSGISYSYNEQFF. For the CDR3, the DNA is TGTGCCAGCAGCCCTCATAGTAGCGGGATAAGTTACTCCTACAATGAGCAGTTCTTC. V and J are TRBV27 and TRBJ2-1, with 8 nucleotides matching TRBD2. V lost 6 bases and J lost 0; bases outside the gene matches: 16. Germline V gene sequence: CDR1 MNHEY, CDR2 SMNVEV (reference sequence). This CDR3 is built from 19 residues.

Relative to its sample, this clonotype is medium-sized. The chain has TRBV19 and TRBJ2-2; D call uncertain. Per the germline V gene, CDR1 is LNHDA and CDR2 is SQIVND (reference sequence). The ends were cut back, 7 bases at V and 0 bases at J, with 9 bases in the middle. CDR3 length: 14 residues. This CDR3 is CASKEQSNTGELFF. The CDR3 DNA sequence: TGTGCCAGTAAAGAACAGTCGAACACCGGGGAGCTGTTTTTT.

The V call is TRBV6-2 or TRBV6-3, the J call TRBJ1-2, with 7 bases lining up with TRBD1. CDR3 length equals 14 residues. Germline CDR1 reads MNHEY; CDR2 reads SVGEGT. Unmatched junction bases numbered 4, after V lost 1 base and J lost 5 bases. The CDR3 DNA sequence: TGTGCCAGCAGTTACTGGGGACAGCTGTATGGCTACACCTTC. It yields the protein CASSYWGQLYGYTF.

In this sample, this clonotype is medium-sized. V and J are TRBV6-1 and TRBJ1-4; 7 bases fit TRBD1. Germline CDR1 and CDR2: MNHNS and SASEGT. The CDR3 loop spans 13 amino acids. J lost 7 bases, V lost 6 bases, and 5 bases had no gene match. CDR3 bases: TGTGCCAGCAGGACAGGGCTGGCTGAAAAACTGTTTTTT. It is translated as CASRTGLAEKLFF.

This sequence joins TRBV6-1 and TRBJ1-1; 8 nucleotides match TRBD1. The germline V gene encodes CDR1 MNHNS and CDR2 SASEGT. The CDR3 contains 14 residues. V lost 6 bases, J lost 6 bases, and 9 bases stayed unmatched. CDR3 protein: CASRPRGRESEAFF. The CDR3 DNA reads TGTGCCAGCAGGCCCAGGGGGCGCGAATCTGAAGCTTTCTTT.

This clonotype is medium-sized by share. The CDR3 region is CASTFLVDGYTF. In nucleotides, the CDR3 is TGTGCCAGCACTTTCTTGGTTGACGGCTACACCTTC. The gene calls are TRBV6-5 and TRBJ1-2; D is ambiguous. Germline V gives CDR1 MNHEY, CDR2 SVGAGI. The CDR3 has 12 residues. Between the trimmed V and J ends, which lost 7 bases and 8 bases, there was a span of 14 bases.

The rearrangement joins TRBV10-1 to TRBJ2-1; D unclear. V dropped 3 bases and J dropped 4 bases, with 10 bases sitting between them. Germline V gene sequence: CDR1 WNHNN, CDR2 SYGVQD (reference sequence). The length of the CDR3 is 14 residues. In DNA, the CDR3 is TGCGCCAGCAGTGACCGGGCCTCGTACAATGAGCAGTTCTTC. It translates to CASSDRASYNEQFF.

This clonotype is categorized as medium-sized. The CDR3 region has the DNA TGTGCCAGCAGTTTACGACTAGTTGGGTACGAGCAGTACTTC. This codes for CASSLRLVGYEQYF. The chain is built from TRBV27 and TRBJ2-7; D is possibly TRBD2 (6 bases). Trimming removed 2 bases at V and 4 bases at J, with 12 bases between. This CDR3 has 14 residues. The germline V gene has CDR1 MNHEY and CDR2 SMNVEV (reference sequence).

Note on this clonotype: With a much larger clone just one base away, this may be a read error. The chain carries TRBV6-6 and TRBJ2-3; 8 bases line up with TRBD1. The CDR3 is made up of 14 amino acids. Germline CDR1 is MNHNY and CDR2 is SVGAGI (reference sequence). DNA of the CDR3: TGTGCCAGCAGTGACTCAGGGGGCACATATACGCAGTATTTT. Its translation: CASSDSGGTYTQYF.

Of note for this clonotype: At one end the junction does not follow the germline gene, possibly because of a read error. The chain carries TRBV5-4 and TRBJ2-3, with D possibly matching TRBD2 (5 bases). The V gene's germline CDR1 is SGHNT and CDR2 YYREEE (reference sequence). The CDR3 is 14 residues long. The CDR3 nucleotides are TGTTCCAGCAGCTTGGACCGGGAAACAGATACGCAGTATTTT. Its protein is CSSSLDRETDTQYF.

The CDR3 spells CASSPETGYANGYTF. The DNA of the CDR3 is TGTGCCAGCAGCCCGGAGACAGGGTATGCGAATGGCTACACCTTC. The rearrangement joins TRBV5-6 to TRBJ1-2, with TRBD1 identical over 7 bases. Germline lookup yields CDR1 SGHDT and CDR2 YYEEEE. The CDR3 is 15 residues long. V was pared by 4 bases and J by 6 bases, with 12 bases of the junction left unmatched.